What follows is one T cell receptor (beta chain) and its context. This specimen belongs to a study of T cell responses to AZD1222 COVID-19 vaccine. Produced via immunoSEQ multiplex PCR; TCRdb's table is partial and in-frame only. The data hold some 89,000 clones, with approximately 88% observed a single time. The CDR3 spans 14 residues. The germline V gene has CDR1 MNHEY and CDR2 SVGAGI. V gave up 2 bases and J gave up 1 base, with 8 bases separating them. This sample comprised peripheral blood, obtained on day 0 of MenACWY control vaccination. V gene TRBV6-5 combines with J gene TRBJ2-5; D gene uncertain. This receptor was obtained from an adult in good health. The CDR3 loop is CASSYISGQETQYF. CDR3 coding DNA: TGTGCCAGCAGTTACATATCGGGCCAAGAGACCCAGTACTTC.